A selection of T cell receptor beta chains follows, all from one sample in a study of shared clonotypes between healthy human individuals. Produced via immunoSEQ multiplex PCR; TCRdb's table is partial and in-frame only. The data contain about 2.1 million clones, 80% to 95% of them seen just once; the ten biggest clones take up more than 1.5%. The sequenced material came from naive CD8+ T cells from PBMCs. These receptors were taken from a man between 18 and 29 years old in good health. Some clones in this sample may be carry-over from other donors' samples. CDR3s include the opening cysteine and the closing phenylalanine or tryptophan. The D gene is left open where the match is weak.

j_gene,v_gene,d_gene,CDR3aa,CDR3nt
TRBJ2-1,TRBV9,.,CASSVGGSDNEQFF,TGTGCCAGCAGCGTAGGAGGGAGTGACAATGAGCAGTTCTTC
TRBJ1-3,TRBV19,TRBD1,CASSRTGRPGNTIYF,TGTGCCAGTAGTCGGACAGGGAGACCTGGAAACACCATATATTTT
TRBJ2-1,TRBV7-9,.,CASSPKGGPTYNEQFF,TGTGCCAGCAGCCCCAAAGGGGGACCGACCTACAATGAGCAGTTCTTC
TRBJ2-3,TRBV7-6,.,CASSLVVSTDTQYF,TGTGCCAGCAGCTTAGTAGTTAGCACAGATACGCAGTATTTT
TRBJ2-1,TRBV11-3,.,CASSLDLRSGSYNEQFF,TGTGCCAGCAGCTTAGATCTAAGGTCAGGGTCCTACAATGAGCAGTTCTTC
TRBJ2-2,TRBV18,.,CASSPPGGGRYTGELFF,TGTGCCAGCTCACCACCAGGGGGAGGTCGTTACACCGGGGAGCTGTTTTTT
TRBJ2-3,TRBV27,TRBD2,CASLAAGGPQYF,TGTGCCAGTTTAGCGGCGGGGGGCCCGCAGTATTTT
TRBJ2-7,TRBV28,.,CASHLTGSSYEQYF,TGTGCCAGCCATTTGACCGGGAGCTCCTACGAGCAGTACTTC
TRBJ2-2,TRBV28,TRBD1,CASSFRDRGLITGELFF,TGTGCCAGCAGTTTCCGGGACAGGGGGCTGATCACCGGGGAGCTGTTTTTT
TRBJ2-7,TRBV4-3,.,CASSTIRTESYEQYF,TGCGCCAGCAGCACAATAAGGACAGAGTCCTACGAGCAGTACTTC
TRBJ2-5,TRBV10-2,.,CASSESGIQETQYF,TGCGCCAGCAGTGAGTCTGGCATTCAAGAGACCCAGTACTTC
TRBJ1-1,TRBV27,.,CASSIRAANTEAFF,TGTGCCAGCAGTATCAGGGCAGCGAACACTGAAGCTTTCTTT
TRBJ2-2,TRBV4-3,TRBD1,CASSQDLQGAWTGELFF,TGCGCCAGCAGCCAAGATCTCCAGGGGGCATGGACCGGGGAGCTGTTTTTT
TRBJ2-1,TRBV25-1,TRBD2,CASSQRAGGTNEQFF,TGTGCCAGCAGTCAACGGGCGGGAGGGACGAATGAGCAGTTCTTC
TRBJ1-1,TRBV19,.,CASSGRGSNTEAFF,TGTGCCAGTAGTGGCAGGGGATCGAACACTGAAGCTTTCTTT
TRBJ2-5,TRBV11-2,.,CASSLVSGGWETQYF,TGTGCCAGCAGCTTAGTTTCAGGAGGGTGGGAGACCCAGTACTTC
TRBJ2-1,TRBV25-1,.,CASSDRWGDSSYNEQFF,TGTGCCAGCAGTGATCGGTGGGGGGATAGCTCCTACAATGAGCAGTTCTTC
TRBJ2-5,TRBV7-9,TRBD1,CASSLGQNQETQYF,TGTGCCAGCAGCCTGGGACAGAACCAAGAGACCCAGTACTTC
TRBJ2-2,TRBV12-5,TRBD1,CASGLDETGYAGELFF,TGTGCTAGTGGTTTGGACGAGACAGGGTACGCCGGGGAGCTGTTTTTT
TRBJ2-7,TRBV11-2,TRBD2,CASSPWTSGATYEQYF,TGTGCCAGCAGCCCCTGGACTAGCGGGGCTACCTACGAGCAGTACTTC
TRBJ1-4,TRBV9,.,CASSLTRDGTTNEKLFF,TGTGCCAGCAGCCTCACTAGGGACGGAACAACTAATGAAAAACTGTTTTTT
TRBJ2-1,TRBV6-1,.,CASSPEQFF,TGTGCCAGCAGCCCTGAGCAGTTCTTC
TRBJ1-1,TRBV6-1,TRBD1,CACRDREAFF,TGTGCCTGCCGGGACAGGGAAGCTTTCTTT
TRBJ1-4,TRBV27,.,CASSPRTAQTNEKLFF,TGTGCCAGCAGTCCTCGGACAGCCCAAACTAATGAAAAACTGTTTTTT
TRBJ2-7,TRBV6-1,.,CASSEKVTQSSYEQYF,TGTGCCAGCAGTGAGAAGGTTACTCAATCCTCCTACGAGCAGTACTTC
TRBJ2-1,TRBV15,TRBD2,CATSRDFGGREQFF,TGTGCCACCAGCAGAGATTTCGGCGGGAGAGAACAGTTCTTC
TRBJ1-2,TRBV13,TRBD1,CASSLARRTGVANYGYTF,TGTGCCAGCAGCTTAGCCCGTAGAACAGGGGTGGCGAACTATGGCTACACCTTC
TRBJ1-1,TRBV11-2,.,CASSLVTVEGNTEAFF,TGTGCCAGCAGCTTAGTTACCGTCGAGGGGAACACTGAAGCTTTCTTT